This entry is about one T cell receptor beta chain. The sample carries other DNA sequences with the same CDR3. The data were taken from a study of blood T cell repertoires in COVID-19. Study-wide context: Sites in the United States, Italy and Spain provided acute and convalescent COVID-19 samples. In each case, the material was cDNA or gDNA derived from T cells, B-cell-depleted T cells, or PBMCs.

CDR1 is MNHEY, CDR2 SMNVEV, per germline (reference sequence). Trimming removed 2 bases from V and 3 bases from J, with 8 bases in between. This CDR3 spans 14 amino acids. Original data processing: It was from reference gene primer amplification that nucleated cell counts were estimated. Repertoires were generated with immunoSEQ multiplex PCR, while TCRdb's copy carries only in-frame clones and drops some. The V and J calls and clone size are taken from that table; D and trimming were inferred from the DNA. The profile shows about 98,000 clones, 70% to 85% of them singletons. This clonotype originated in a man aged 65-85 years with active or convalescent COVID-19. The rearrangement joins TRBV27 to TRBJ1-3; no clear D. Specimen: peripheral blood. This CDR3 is CASSLAGSGNTIYF. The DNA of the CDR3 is TGTGCCAGCAGTTTAGCGGGAAGTGGAAACACCATATATTTT.